Here is one T cell receptor (beta chain) with its context. No antigen is known for it. Base qualities were left out, and no much larger clone turns up one base away. The data originate from a study of blood T cell repertoires in COVID-19 (dated by TCRdb to the early 2020s). Looking at the study overall: The collaborator samples originated in the United States, Italy and Spain and spanned the acute and convalescent phases of COVID-19. The dataset comprised deeply sampled blood TCRbeta repertoires from subjects exposed to, actively infected with, or recovered from COVID-19. The samples were drawn from the first 160 participants of the ongoing ImmuneRACE study and from 1,200 or so subjects provided by 6 global collaborators. Nearly every sample came with metadata listing a de-identified subject ID, COVID-19 status, age in years and sex. Where available, HLA class I and class II types were taken from metadata supplied by the sample provider and were not determined by assay-based typing. The prospective study material was composed of cDNA or gDNA derived from T cells, B-cell-depleted T cells, or PBMCs. A freely available public database, intended as a resource for researchers studying the immune response to SARS-CoV-2, is where the repertoires were released.

The immunoSEQ Assay, a bias-controlled multiplex PCR, was used to amplify TCRbeta CDR3 regions from genomic DNA. Regarding the original processing steps: Nucleated cell counts per sample were estimated from amplification of reference gene primers within the assay. To quantify the absolute abundance of each unique TCRbeta CDR3 rearrangement, sequence reads were collapsed and filtered. For each sample, productive Simpson clonality was calculated by taking the square root of Simpson's diversity index across productive rearrangements. TCRdb provides this immuneACCESS table in a form limited to in-frame rearrangements. Some clones are lacking; in checked studies, under half of them reflect an unresolved V gene, and why the rest are absent is not known. V and J calls and clone size are copied from that table; D and trimming were computed from the DNA. This sample lists some 290,000 clones; around four fifths were detected once. Under 5.5% of the sample comes from the top ten.

Study-wide conclusions, independent of this receptor: How much clinical and demographic metadata was included differed by source and by participant, and the metadata was provided uncurated.

Trimming costs V 11 bases and J 0 bases, and their ends lie 14 bases apart. The germline V gene encodes CDR1 MNHEY and CDR2 SMNVEV (reference sequence). Reading from cysteine to phenylalanine, the CDR3 counts 14 amino acids. CDR3 DNA is the only sequence kept; it has 42 bases, read in frame from the first base. Another Seattle source contributed samples from volunteer blood donors who had recovered from COVID-19. Each collaborating institution followed its own protocols to collect whole blood in K2EDTA tubes. For TCRbeta analysis, collaborators shipped samples in one of three forms: frozen whole blood, isolated PBMCs, or DNA extracted from either of those sample types.

The receptor comes from a man aged 60 to 75 who had recovered from COVID-19. Recombination linked TRBV27 to TRBJ2-4; D gene: possibly TRBD2, on 5 matching bases. The sample taken for sequencing was peripheral blood. The CDR3 reads as follows: CASSGLLAKNIQYF. In nucleotide form, the sequence is TGTGCCTCTTCGGGGTTACTAGCCAAAAACATTCAGTACTTC.